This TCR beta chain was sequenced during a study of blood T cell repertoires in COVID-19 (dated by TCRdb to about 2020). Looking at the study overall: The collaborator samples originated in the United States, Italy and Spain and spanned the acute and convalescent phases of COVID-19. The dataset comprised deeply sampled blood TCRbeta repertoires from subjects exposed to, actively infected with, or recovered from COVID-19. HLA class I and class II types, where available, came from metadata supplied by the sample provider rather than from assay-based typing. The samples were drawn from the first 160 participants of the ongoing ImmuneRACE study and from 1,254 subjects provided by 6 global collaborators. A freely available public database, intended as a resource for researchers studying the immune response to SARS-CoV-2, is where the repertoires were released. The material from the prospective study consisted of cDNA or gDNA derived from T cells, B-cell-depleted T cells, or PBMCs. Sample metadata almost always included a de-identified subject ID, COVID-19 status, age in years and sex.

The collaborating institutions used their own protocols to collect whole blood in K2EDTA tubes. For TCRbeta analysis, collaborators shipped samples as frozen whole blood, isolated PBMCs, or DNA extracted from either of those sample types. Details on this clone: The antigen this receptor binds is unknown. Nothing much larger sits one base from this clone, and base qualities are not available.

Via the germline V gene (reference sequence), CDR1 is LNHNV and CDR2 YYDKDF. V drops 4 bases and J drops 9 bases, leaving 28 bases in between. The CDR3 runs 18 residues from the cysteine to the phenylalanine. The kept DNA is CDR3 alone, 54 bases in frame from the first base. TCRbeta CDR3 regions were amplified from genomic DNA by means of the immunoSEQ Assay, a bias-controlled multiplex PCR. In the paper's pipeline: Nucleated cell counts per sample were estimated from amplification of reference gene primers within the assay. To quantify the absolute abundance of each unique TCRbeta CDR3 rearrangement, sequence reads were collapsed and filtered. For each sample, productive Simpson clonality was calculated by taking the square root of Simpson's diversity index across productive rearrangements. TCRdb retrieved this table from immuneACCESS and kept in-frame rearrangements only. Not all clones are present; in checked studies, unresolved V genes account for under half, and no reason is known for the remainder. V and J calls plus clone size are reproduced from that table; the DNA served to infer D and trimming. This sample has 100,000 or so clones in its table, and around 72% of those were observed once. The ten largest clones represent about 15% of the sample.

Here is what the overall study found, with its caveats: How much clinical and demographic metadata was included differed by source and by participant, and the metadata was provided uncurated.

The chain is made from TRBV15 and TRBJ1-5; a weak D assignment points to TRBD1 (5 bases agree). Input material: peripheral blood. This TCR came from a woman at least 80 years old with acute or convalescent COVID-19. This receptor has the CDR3 CATSIPPTSAGRPGPQHF. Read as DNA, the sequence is TGTGCCACCAGCATACCCCCCACTTCCGCGGGACGTCCAGGGCCCCAGCATTTT.